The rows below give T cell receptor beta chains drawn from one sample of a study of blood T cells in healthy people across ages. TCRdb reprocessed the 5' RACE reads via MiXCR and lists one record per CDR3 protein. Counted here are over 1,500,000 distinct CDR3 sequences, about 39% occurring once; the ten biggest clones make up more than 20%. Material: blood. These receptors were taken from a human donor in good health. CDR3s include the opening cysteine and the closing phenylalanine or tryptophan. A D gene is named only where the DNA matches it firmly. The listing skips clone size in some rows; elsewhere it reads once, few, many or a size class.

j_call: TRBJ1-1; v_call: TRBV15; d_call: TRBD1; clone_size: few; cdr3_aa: CATSKLGPGQGQEAFF; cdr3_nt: TGTGCCACCAGCAAGTTGGGACCGGGACAGGGGCAGGAAGCTTTCTTT
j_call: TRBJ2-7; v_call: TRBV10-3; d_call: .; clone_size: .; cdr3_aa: CAISQAQGYYEQYF; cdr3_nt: TGTGCCATCAGTCAAGCACAGGGCTACTACGAGCAGTACTTC
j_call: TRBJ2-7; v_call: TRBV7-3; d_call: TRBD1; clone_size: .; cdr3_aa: CASSLMAGQGYEQYF; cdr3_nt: TGTGCCAGCAGCTTAATGGCGGGACAGGGATACGAGCAGTACTTC
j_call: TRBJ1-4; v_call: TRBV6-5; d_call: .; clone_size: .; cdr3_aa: CASTGPTNEKLFF; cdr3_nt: TGTGCCAGCACCGGGCCAACTAATGAAAAACTGTTTTTT
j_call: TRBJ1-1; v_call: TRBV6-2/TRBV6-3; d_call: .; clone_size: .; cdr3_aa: CASRRRGDWNTEAFF; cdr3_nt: TGTGCCAGCAGACGCCGTGGGGACTGGAACACTGAAGCTTTCTTT
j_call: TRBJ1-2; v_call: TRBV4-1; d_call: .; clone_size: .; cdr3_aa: CASSQETRQGYTF; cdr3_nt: TGCGCCAGCAGCCAAGAAACGCGTCAAGGCTACACCTTC
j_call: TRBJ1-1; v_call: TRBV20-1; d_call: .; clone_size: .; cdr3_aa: CSARAGEDHTEAFF; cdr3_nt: TGCAGTGCTAGGGCAGGGGAAGACCACACTGAAGCTTTCTTT
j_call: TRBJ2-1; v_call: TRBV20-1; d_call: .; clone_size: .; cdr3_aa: CSARDSLGGWSYNEQFF; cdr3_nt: TGCAGTGCTAGAGATTCCTTAGGGGGGTGGTCCTACAATGAGCAGTTCTTC
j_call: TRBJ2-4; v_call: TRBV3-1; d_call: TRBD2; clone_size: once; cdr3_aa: CASSQVTAGKNIQYF; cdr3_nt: TGTGCCAGCAGCCAAGTAACAGCGGGGAAAAACATTCAGTACTTC
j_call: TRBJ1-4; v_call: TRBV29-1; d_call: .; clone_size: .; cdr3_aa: CSVAVSANEKLFF; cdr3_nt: TGCAGCGTCGCAGTCTCGGCTAATGAAAAACTGTTTTTT
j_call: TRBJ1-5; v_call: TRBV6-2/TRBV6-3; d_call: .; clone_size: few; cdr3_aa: CASSYSPRSNQPQHF; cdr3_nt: TGTGCCAGCAGTTACTCGCCAAGGAGCAATCAGCCCCAGCATTTT
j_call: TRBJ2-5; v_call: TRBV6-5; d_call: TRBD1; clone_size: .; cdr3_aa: CASRASTGMGETQYF; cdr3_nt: TGTGCCAGCAGAGCTTCGACAGGGATGGGAGAGACCCAGTACTTC
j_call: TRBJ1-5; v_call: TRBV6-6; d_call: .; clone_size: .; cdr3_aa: CASRQLDAIDQPQHF; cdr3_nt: TGTGCCAGCAGACAACTGGACGCTATAGATCAGCCCCAGCATTTT
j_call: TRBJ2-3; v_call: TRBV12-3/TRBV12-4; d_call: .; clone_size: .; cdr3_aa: CASRPTNEDTQYF; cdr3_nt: TGTGCCAGCAGACCGACCAACGAAGATACGCAGTATTTT
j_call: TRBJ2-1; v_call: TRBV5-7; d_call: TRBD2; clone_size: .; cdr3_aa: CASSPYRLAGHNEQFF; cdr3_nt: TGTGCCAGCAGCCCCTACCGACTAGCGGGGCACAATGAGCAGTTCTTC
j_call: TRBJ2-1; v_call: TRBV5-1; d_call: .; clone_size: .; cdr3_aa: CASSTGTLYYNEQFF; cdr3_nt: TGCGCCAGTTCTACGGGGACACTCTACTACAATGAGCAGTTCTTC
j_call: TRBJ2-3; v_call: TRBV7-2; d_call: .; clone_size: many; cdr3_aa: CASSLAHGTTDTQYF; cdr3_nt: TGTGCCAGCAGCTTAGCGCACGGGACTACAGATACGCAGTATTTT
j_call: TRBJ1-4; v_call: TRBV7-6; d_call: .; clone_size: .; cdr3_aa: CASSLAVAGGEKLFF; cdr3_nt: TGTGCCAGCAGCTTAGCGGTGGCCGGGGGTGAAAAACTGTTTTTT
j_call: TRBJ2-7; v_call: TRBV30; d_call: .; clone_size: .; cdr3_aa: CAWSVQIEQYF; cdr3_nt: TGTGCCTGGAGTGTACAAATCGAGCAGTACTTC
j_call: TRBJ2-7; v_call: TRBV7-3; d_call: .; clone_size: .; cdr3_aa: CASSSDPLNEQYF; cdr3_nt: TGTGCCAGCAGCTCCGACCCTTTAAACGAGCAGTACTTC
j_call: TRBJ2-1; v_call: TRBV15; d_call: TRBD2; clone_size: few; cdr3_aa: CATSRASLAGHNEQFF; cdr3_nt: TGTGCCACCAGCAGAGCGAGCCTAGCGGGGCACAATGAGCAGTTCTTC
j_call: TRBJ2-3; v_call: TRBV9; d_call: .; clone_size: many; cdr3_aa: CASSATPSPGTDTQYF; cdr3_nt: TGTGCCAGCAGCGCCACGCCGTCACCCGGCACAGATACGCAGTATTTT
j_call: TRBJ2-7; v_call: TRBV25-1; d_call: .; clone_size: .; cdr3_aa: CASREDGTPYEQYF; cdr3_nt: TGTGCCAGCAGGGAGGACGGGACGCCCTACGAGCAGTACTTC
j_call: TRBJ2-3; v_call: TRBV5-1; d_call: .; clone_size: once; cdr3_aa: CASSLDLRTSTDTQYF; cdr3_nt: TGCGCCAGCAGCTTGGACCTGAGAACTAGCACAGATACGCAGTATTTT
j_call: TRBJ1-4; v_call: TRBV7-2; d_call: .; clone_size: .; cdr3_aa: CASSPLGGVLQDEKLFF; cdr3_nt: TGTGCCAGCAGCCCTCTTGGGGGAGTCCTGCAAGATGAAAAACTGTTTTTT
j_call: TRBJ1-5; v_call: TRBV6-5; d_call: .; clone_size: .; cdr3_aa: CASRTYREGQPQHF; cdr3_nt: TGTGCCAGCAGAACGTACAGGGAGGGACAGCCCCAGCATTTT
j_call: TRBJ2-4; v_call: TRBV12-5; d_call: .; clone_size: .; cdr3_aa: CASGFYVRKVRPEEAIQYF; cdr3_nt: TGTGCTAGTGGTTTTTACGTGCGGAAGGTCAGACCCGAGGAGGCCATTCAGTACTTC
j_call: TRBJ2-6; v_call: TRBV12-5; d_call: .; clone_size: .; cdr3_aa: CASGLLFVGDPGANVLTF; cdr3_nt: TGTGCTAGTGGCTTGTTGTTCGTCGGGGACCCTGGGGCCAACGTCCTGACTTTC
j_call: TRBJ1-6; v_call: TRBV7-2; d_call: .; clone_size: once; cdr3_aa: CASSLAGGKSPLHF; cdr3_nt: TGTGCCAGCAGCTTAGCGGGGGGAAAGTCACCCCTCCACTTT
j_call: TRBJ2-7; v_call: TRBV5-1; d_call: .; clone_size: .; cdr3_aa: CASSSFGGASNEQYF; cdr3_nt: TGCGCCAGCAGCTCCTTTGGGGGGGCCTCCAATGAGCAGTACTTC
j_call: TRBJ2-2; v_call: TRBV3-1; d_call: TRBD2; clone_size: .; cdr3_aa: CASNPSGLAGESGELFF; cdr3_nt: TGTGCCAGCAACCCATCCGGACTAGCGGGGGAGTCCGGGGAGCTGTTTTTT
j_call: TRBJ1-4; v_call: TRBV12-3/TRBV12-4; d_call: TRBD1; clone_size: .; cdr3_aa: CASRSTGTGREKLFF; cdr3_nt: TGTGCCAGCAGGTCCACCGGGACAGGGAGAGAAAAACTGTTTTTT
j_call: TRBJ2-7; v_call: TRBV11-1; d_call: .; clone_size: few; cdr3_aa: CASSLFGLSLEQYF; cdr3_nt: TGTGCCAGCAGCTTATTTGGCCTAAGCCTCGAGCAGTACTTC
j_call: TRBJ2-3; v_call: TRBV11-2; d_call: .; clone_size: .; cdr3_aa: CASSSPDAGLADTQYF; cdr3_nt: TGTGCCAGCAGCTCCCCTGATGCGGGACTCGCAGATACGCAGTATTTT
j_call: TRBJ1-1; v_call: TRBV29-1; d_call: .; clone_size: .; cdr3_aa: CSVEEVFGNTEAFF; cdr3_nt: TGCAGCGTTGAAGAAGTATTCGGGAACACTGAAGCTTTCTTT
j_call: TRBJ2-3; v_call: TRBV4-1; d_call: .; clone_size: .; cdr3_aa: CASSQEWSSGDTQYF; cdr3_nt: TGCGCCAGCAGCCAAGAGTGGAGTTCCGGGGATACGCAGTATTTT
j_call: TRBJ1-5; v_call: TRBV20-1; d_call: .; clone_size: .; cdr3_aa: CSAQLIGSNQPQHF; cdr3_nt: TGCAGTGCCCAACTTATAGGGAGCAATCAGCCCCAGCATTTT
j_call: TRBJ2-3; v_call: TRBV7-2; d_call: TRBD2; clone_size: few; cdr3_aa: CASSSFGGRGGDADTQYF; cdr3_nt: TGTGCCAGCAGCTCCTTCGGCGGACGGGGGGGCGACGCAGATACGCAGTATTTT
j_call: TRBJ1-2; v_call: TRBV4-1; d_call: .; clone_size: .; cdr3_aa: CASSLEDRDYGYTF; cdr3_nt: TGCGCCAGCAGCCTCGAGGACAGAGACTATGGCTACACCTTC
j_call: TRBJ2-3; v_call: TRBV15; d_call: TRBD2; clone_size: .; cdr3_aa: CATSRAYGGAPVDTQYF; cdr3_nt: TGTGCCACCAGCAGGGCCTACGGGGGGGCTCCGGTAGATACGCAGTATTTT
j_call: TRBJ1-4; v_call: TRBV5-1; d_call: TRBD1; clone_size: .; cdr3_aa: CASSLEGAQGEKLFF; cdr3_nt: TGCGCCAGCAGCTTGGAGGGGGCGCAGGGTGAAAAACTGTTTTTT
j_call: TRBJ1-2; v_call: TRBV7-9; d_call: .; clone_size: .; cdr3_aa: CASSLFNGPVYGYTF; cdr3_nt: TGTGCCAGCAGCTTATTCAATGGTCCAGTCTATGGCTACACCTTC
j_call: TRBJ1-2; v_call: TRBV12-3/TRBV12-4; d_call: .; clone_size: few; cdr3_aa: CASSLADYGAKYGYTF; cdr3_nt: TGTGCCAGCAGTTTAGCGGACTACGGGGCGAAATATGGCTACACCTTC
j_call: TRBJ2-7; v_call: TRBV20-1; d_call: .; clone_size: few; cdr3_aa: CSASFQGSYEQYF; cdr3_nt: TGCAGTGCTAGTTTTCAGGGGTCCTACGAGCAGTACTTC
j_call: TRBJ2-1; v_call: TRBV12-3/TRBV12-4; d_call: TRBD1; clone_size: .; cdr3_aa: CASTGLDRSGGAFYYNEQFF; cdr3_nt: TGTGCCAGCACCGGACTCGATCGCTCAGGGGGCGCGTTTTACTACAATGAGCAGTTCTTC
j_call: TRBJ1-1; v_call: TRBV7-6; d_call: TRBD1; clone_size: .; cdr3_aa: CASSLVRTGGSARAFF; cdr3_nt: TGTGCCAGCAGCTTAGTCAGAACAGGGGGATCGGCTCGAGCTTTCTTT
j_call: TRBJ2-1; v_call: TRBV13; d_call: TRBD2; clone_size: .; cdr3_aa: CASSLGVGGLAARSYNEQFF; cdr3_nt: TGTGCCAGCAGCTTGGGTGTAGGGGGACTAGCGGCGAGATCCTACAATGAGCAGTTCTTC